Each of the 19 T cell receptor beta chains below was sequenced from the same sample in a study of cytomegalovirus exposure and HLA in healthy donors. PCR amplification relied on 60 Vbeta primers (plus 13 Jbeta primers). Produced via immunoSEQ multiplex PCR; TCRdb's table is partial and in-frame only. The sample holds roughly 190,000 clones, more than 65% seen once. The sequencing sample was made of PBMCs. The origin of the receptors is a girl aged 10-17 years in good health and CMV-seropositive.

The chain is built from TRBV9 and TRBJ2-2, with TRBD2 matching 7 bases. This CDR3 spans 13 amino acids. CDR1 is SGDLS, CDR2 YYNGEE, per germline. The V gene end was trimmed by 4 bases and the J gene end by 5 bases; junction bases not matched to a gene: 2. CDR3 nucleotides: TGTGCCAGCAGCCCGGGGGGTACCGGGGAGCTGTTTTTT. This codes for CASSPGGTGELFF.

This chain joins TRBV5-5 and TRBJ2-1, with 8 bases fitting TRBD2. Germline lookup yields CDR1 SGHKS and CDR2 YYEKEE (reference sequence). Unmatched junction bases numbered 11, after V lost 2 bases and J lost 7 bases. The CDR3 loop spans 16 amino acids. CDR3 bases: TGTGCCAGCAGCTTCTCTCGGGGGGGGCCGGGGAATGAGCAGTTCTTC. Residues: CASSFSRGGPGNEQFF.

The chain combines TRBV4-1 with TRBJ2-3; 7 bases match TRBD2. CDR3 length: 14 amino acids. V was clipped by 4 bases and J by 3 bases; unmatched bases: 4. Germline V gives CDR1 MGHRA, CDR2 YSYEKL. The CDR3 DNA is TGCGCCAGCAGCCTTTCCGGGAGGACAGATACGCAGTATTTT. Translation: CASSLSGRTDTQYF.

Here the CDR3 reads CSVEQGRLYGYTF. DNA of the CDR3: TGCAGCGTTGAACAGGGTAGACTCTATGGCTACACCTTC. This chain links TRBV29-1 with TRBJ1-2, with D possibly TRBD1 on 5 matching bases. The ends were cut back, 2 bases at V and 4 bases at J, with 11 bases in the middle. This CDR3 contains 13 residues. Germline CDR1 and CDR2: SQVTM and ANQGSEA.

The chain carries TRBV7-9 and TRBJ2-7, with D possibly being TRBD2 (6 bases). Trimming removed 1 base from V and 1 base from J, with 11 bases in between. Germline CDR1 is SEHNR and CDR2 is FQNEAQ (reference sequence). The length of the CDR3 is 15 residues. CDR3 sequence (DNA): TGTGCCAGCAGCTTAGTTATCGGGGGTTCCTACGAGCAGTACTTC. The encoded protein is CASSLVIGGSYEQYF.

This chain uses TRBV21-1 with TRBJ1-6. TRBV21-1 constitutes a pseudogene. The CDR3 has 13 residues. This CDR3 is CASRQEDFSPLHF. As DNA, the CDR3 is TGTGCCAGCAGGCAGGAGGACTTCTCACCCCTCCACTTT.

V usage is TRBV10-2 and J usage is TRBJ1-3; the match to TRBD1 covers 7 bases. V was clipped by 10 bases and J by 3 bases; unmatched bases: 6. The CDR3 spans 13 residues. Germline CDR1 and CDR2: WSHSY and SAAADI. For the CDR3, the DNA is TGCGCCATTAGCCCAGGGGGTGGAAACACCATATATTTT. It encodes CAISPGGGNTIYF.

This clone was seen once. The V and J genes are TRBV28 and TRBJ1-3; 7 bases match TRBD1. The CDR3 contains 15 residues. Germline lookup yields CDR1 MDHEN and CDR2 SYDVKM. V dropped 3 bases and J dropped 0; count of bases not matched to a gene: 2. DNA of the CDR3: TGTGCCAGCAGTTTGGGACAGATCTCTGGAAACACCATATATTTT. Amino acid sequence: CASSLGQISGNTIYF.

V gene TRBV11-2 combines with J gene TRBJ1-2; weak D call: TRBD1 (6 bases). The CDR3 spans 14 residues. V lost 5 bases and J lost 6, with 16 bases in between. Germline lookup yields CDR1 SGHAT and CDR2 FQNNGV. The CDR3 DNA reads TGTGCCAGCAGCCTACTACAGGGAGGGGATGGCTACACCTTC. As protein: CASSLLQGGDGYTF.

Details on this clone: Compared with germline, one end of the junction differs, possibly owing to a read error. The chain joins TRBV11-2 to TRBJ1-1; 9 bases map to TRBD1. The CDR3 is made up of 13 amino acids. Per germline, CDR1 SGHAT and CDR2 FQNNGV. In DNA, the CDR3 is TGTGCCAGCAGCTTCACACAGGGGGCTGAGGCTTTCTTT. It specifies CASSFTQGAEAFF. Together with reference TRBV11-2 and TRBJ1-1, the CDR3 gives the full variable domain: EAGVAQSPRYKIIEKRQSVAFWCNPISGHATLYWYQQILGQGPKLLIQFQNNGVVDDSQLPKDRFSAERLKGVDSTLKIQPAKLEDSAVYLCASSFTQGAEAFFGQGTRLTVV.

The rearrangement uses TRBV9 and TRBJ2-3, with D unclear. V lost 3 bases and J 6 bases, leaving 8 bases between the germline ends. This CDR3 has 12 amino acids. CDR1 SGDLS and CDR2 YYNGEE come from the germline V gene. In DNA, the CDR3 is TGTGCCAGCAGCGATACTCGGGATACGCAGTATTTT. Residues: CASSDTRDTQYF. Combining the CDR3 with reference TRBV9 and TRBJ2-3 gives the whole variable domain DSGVTQTPKHLITATGQRVTLRCSPRSGDLSVYWYQQSLDQGLQFLIQYYNGEERAKGNILERFSAQQFPDLHSELNLSSLELGDSALYFCASSDTRDTQYFGPGTRLTVL.

This chain connects TRBV7-2 to TRBJ2-7, with TRBD2 identical over 10 bases. This CDR3 region has 14 residues. Germline V gene data show CDR1 as SGHTA and CDR2 as FQGNSA. V shed 4 bases and J 2 bases; nucleotides not matched to a gene: 2. The CDR3 loop reads CASSSSGGAYEQYF. The CDR3 DNA sequence: TGTGCCAGCAGCTCTAGCGGGGGTGCCTACGAGCAGTACTTC. The full variable domain, its missing parts supplied by reference TRBV7-2 and TRBJ2-7, is GAGVSQSPSNKVTEKGKDVELRCDPISGHTALYWYRQSLGQGLEFLIYFQGNSAPDKSGLPSDRFSAERTGGSVSTLTIQRTQQEDSAVYLCASSSSGGAYEQYFGPGTRLTVT.

The chain uses TRBV4-2 and TRBJ2-7; TRBD1 matches at 8 bases. Germline-derived CDR1 and CDR2 are LGHNA and YNFKEQ. V lost 2 bases, J lost 9 bases, and 12 bases stayed unmatched. The CDR3 is 15 residues long. The CDR3 loop reads CASSQPGTGRTSQYF. In DNA, the CDR3 is TGTGCCAGCAGCCAACCCGGGACAGGACGTACGTCGCAGTACTTC.

The chain employs TRBV27 and TRBJ2-1, with 13 bases aligning to TRBD2. This CDR3 is built from 20 residues. Trimming cost V 3 bases and J 5 bases; bases outside gene matches: 16. Germline V CDR1 and CDR2: MNHEY, SMNVEV (reference sequence). The CDR3 DNA is TGTGCCAGCAGTTTTGTCTTGGGGGTGGGACTAGCGGGGAAAGACAATGAGCAGTTCTTC. Translating gives CASSFVLGVGLAGKDNEQFF.

The rearrangement links TRBV30 to TRBJ2-5; no definite D call. CDR3 length equals 12 residues. Germline V CDR1 and CDR2: GTSNPN, SVGIG (reference sequence). Trimming cost V 4 bases and J 0 bases, with 6 bases left between them. CDR3: CAWTVNQETQYF. Written as DNA, the CDR3 is TGTGCCTGGACAGTTAACCAAGAGACCCAGTACTTC.

The rearrangement joins TRBV5-8 to TRBJ1-1, with TRBD1 matching over 7 bases. CDR1 is SGHTS, CDR2 YDEGEE, per germline. The junction had 2 bases not matched to a gene; V was cut back by 2 bases and J by 4 bases. The CDR3 has 13 residues. The DNA of the CDR3 is TGTGCCAGCAGCTTTGGGACAGTCACTGAAGCTTTCTTT. This sequence encodes CASSFGTVTEAFF.

The chain links TRBV4-1 to TRBJ2-2; 10 bases are a match to TRBD2. This CDR3 has 18 amino acids. With 1 base clipped from V and 5 bases from J, the junction kept 10 bases outside the gene matches. Germline V CDR1 and CDR2: MGHRA, YSYEKL. CDR3 DNA: TGCGCCAGCAGCCAAGGAAATAGCGGGGGGCCCTGGACCGGGGAGCTGTTTTTT. Protein product: CASSQGNSGGPWTGELFF.

The chain is built from TRBV18 and TRBJ2-1; 8 nucleotides match TRBD2. From germline, CDR1 is KGHSH and CDR2 LQKENI. The junction had 5 bases not matched to a gene; V was cut back by 0 bases and J by 4 bases. The CDR3 runs to 16 residues. The CDR3 DNA reads as TGTGCCAGCTCACCACCTCTGCGGGGGGAATACAATGAGCAGTTCTTC. The encoded protein is CASSPPLRGEYNEQFF.

This clone was counted a few times. This chain uses TRBV7-7 with TRBJ2-1; 8 bases map to TRBD2. Germline V lookup: CDR1 SSHAT, CDR2 FNYEAQ (reference sequence). The V segment lost 1 base and the J segment 2 bases; nucleotides outside the gene matches: 4. CDR3 length equals 16 residues. This chain's CDR3 is CASSLGGGGPYNEQFF. The CDR3 DNA reads as TGTGCCAGCAGCTTAGGGGGCGGGGGGCCCTACAATGAGCAGTTCTTC.